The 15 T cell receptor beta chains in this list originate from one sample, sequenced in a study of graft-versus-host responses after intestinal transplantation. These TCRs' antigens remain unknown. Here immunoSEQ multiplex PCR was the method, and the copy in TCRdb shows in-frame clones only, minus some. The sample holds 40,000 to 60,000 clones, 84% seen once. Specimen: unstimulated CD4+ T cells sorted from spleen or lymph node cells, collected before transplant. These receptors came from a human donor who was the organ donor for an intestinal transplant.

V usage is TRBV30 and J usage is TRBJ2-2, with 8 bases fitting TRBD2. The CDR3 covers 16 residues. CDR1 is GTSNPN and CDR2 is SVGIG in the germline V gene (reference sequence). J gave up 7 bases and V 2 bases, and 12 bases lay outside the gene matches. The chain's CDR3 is CAWSPPRLATGGELFF. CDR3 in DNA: TGTGCCTGGAGTCCACCTAGACTAGCGACCGGCGGGGAGCTGTTTTTT.

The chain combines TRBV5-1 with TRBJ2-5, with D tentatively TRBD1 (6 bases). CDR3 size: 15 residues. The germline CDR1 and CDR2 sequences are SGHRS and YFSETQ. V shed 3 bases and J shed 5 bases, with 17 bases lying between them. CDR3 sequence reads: CASSSPNRVRETQYF. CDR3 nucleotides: TGCGCCAGCAGCTCCCCGAACAGGGTCCGGGAGACCCAGTACTTC.

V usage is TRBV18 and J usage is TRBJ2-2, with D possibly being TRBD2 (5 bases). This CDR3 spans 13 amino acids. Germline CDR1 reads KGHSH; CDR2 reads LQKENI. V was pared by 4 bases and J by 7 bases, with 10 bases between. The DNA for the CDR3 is TGTGCCAGCTCACGGGAGATAGACGGGGAGCTGTTTTTT. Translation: CASSREIDGELFF.

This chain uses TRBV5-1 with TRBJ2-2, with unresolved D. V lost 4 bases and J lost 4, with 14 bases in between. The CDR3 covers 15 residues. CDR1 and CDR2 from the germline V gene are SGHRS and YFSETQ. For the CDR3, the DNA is TGCGCCAGCAGCCCCCGGGCCAGCATCACCGGGGAGCTGTTTTTT. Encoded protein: CASSPRASITGELFF.

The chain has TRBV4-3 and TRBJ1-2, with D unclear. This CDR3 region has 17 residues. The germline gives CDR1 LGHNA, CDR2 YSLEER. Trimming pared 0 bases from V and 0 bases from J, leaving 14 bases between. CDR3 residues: CASSQDYEYSPNYGYTF. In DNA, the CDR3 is TGCGCCAGCAGCCAAGATTATGAGTACAGCCCTAACTATGGCTACACCTTC.

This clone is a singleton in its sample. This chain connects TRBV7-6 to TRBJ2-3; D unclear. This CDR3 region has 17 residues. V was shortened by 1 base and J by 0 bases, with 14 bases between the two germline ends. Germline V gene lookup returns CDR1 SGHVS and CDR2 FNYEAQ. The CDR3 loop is CASSLGAVGISTDTQYF. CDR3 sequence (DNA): TGTGCCAGCAGCTTAGGGGCCGTTGGGATTAGCACAGATACGCAGTATTTT.

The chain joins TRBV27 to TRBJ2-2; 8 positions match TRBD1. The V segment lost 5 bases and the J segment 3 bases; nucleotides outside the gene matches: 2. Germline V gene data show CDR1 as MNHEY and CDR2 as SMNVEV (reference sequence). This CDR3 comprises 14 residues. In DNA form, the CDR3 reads TGTGCCAGCAGTCCCAGGGGGCACACCGGGGAGCTGTTTTTT. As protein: CASSPRGHTGELFF.

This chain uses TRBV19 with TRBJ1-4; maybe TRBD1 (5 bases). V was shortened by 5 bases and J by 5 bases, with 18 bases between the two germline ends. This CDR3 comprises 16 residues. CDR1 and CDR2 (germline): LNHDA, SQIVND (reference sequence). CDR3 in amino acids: CASSPGLKKGNEKLFF. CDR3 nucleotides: TGTGCCAGTAGTCCCGGACTGAAAAAGGGGAATGAAAAACTGTTTTTT.

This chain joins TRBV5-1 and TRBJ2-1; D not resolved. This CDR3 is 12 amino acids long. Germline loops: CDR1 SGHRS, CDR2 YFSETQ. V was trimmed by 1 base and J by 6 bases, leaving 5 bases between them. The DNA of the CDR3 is TGCGCCAGCAGCTTGCAGATCAATGAGCAGTTCTTC. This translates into CASSLQINEQFF. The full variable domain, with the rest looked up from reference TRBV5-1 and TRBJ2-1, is KAGVTQTPRYLIKTRGQQVTLSCSPISGHRSVSWYQQTPGQGLQFLFEYFSETQRNKGNFPGRFSGRQFSNSRSEMNVSTLELGDSALYLCASSLQINEQFFGPGTRLTVL.

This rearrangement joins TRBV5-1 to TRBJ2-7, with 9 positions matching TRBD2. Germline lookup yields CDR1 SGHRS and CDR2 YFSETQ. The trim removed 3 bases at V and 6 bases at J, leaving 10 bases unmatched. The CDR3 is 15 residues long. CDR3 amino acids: CASSSSGIGLGEQYF. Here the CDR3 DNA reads TGCGCCAGCAGCTCTAGCGGGATTGGACTAGGCGAGCAGTACTTC.

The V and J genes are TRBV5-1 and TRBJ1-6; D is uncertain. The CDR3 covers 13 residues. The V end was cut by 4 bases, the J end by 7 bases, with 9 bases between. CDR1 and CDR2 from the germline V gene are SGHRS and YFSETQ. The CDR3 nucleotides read TGCGCCAGCAGCCCTGGACGGAATTCACCCCTCCACTTT. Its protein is CASSPGRNSPLHF.

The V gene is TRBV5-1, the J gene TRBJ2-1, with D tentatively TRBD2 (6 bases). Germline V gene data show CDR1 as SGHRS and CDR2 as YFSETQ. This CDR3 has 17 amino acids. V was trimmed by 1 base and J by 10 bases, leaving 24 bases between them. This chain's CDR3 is CASSLSLAASVAEEQFF. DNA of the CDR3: TGCGCCAGCAGCTTGTCCCTTGCTGCTAGCGTGGCCGAGGAGCAGTTCTTC.

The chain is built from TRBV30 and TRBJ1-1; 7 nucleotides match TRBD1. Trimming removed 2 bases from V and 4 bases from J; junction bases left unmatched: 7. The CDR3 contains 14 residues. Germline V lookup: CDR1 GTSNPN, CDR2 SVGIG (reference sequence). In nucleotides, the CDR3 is TGTGCCTGGAGTAGACAGGGCATGGTCACTGAAGCTTTCTTT. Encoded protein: CAWSRQGMVTEAFF.

In DNA, the CDR3 is TGTGCCAGCAGGGATTTTGGGGGGCGACAGGGCTACACCTTC. It codes for CASRDFGGRQGYTF. This rearrangement joins TRBV6-5 to TRBJ1-2; D may be TRBD1 (6 bases). In germline, CDR1 is MNHEY, CDR2 SVGAGI. V was pared by 6 bases and J by 8 bases, with 19 bases between. The CDR3 runs 14 residues.

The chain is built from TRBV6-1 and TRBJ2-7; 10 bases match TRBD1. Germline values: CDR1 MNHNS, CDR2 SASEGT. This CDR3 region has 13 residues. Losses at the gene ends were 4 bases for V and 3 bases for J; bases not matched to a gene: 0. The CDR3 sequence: CASSGTGGYEQYF. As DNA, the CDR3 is TGTGCCAGCAGTGGGACAGGGGGCTACGAGCAGTACTTC.